The 17 T cell receptor beta chains given below trace back to one sample, sequenced in a study of cytomegalovirus exposure and HLA in healthy donors (dated by TCRdb to 2016 to 2017). The library relied on the immunoSEQ multiplex PCR assay. For the multiplex PCR, a mixture combining 60 forward primers for TCR Vbeta segments and 13 reverse primers for TCR Jbeta segments was used. Drawn from immuneACCESS, this table holds only the in-frame rearrangements with V and J called that TCRdb kept. Clones are partly lost; checked studies trace under half to an unresolved V gene and leave the rest unexplained. The sample table contains under 250,000 clones; only one count was recorded for around 73% of them. 3.8% of the sample belongs to the ten largest clones. Sequenced material: PBMCs. Every receptor here comes from a male donor in good health and CMV-seronegative.

The chain employs TRBV14 and TRBJ1-1; D remains ambiguous. The germline gives CDR1 SGHDN, CDR2 FVKESK. V was cut by 2 bases and J by 5 bases, with 15 bases left in between. This CDR3 comprises 15 residues. CDR3 loop: CASSQRRYDGTEAFF. CDR3 nucleotide sequence: TGTGCCAGCAGCCAACGGAGGTACGACGGTACTGAAGCTTTCTTT.

The genes are TRBV9 and TRBJ2-1; 9 bases agree with TRBD2. Germline-derived CDR1 and CDR2 are SGDLS and YYNGEE. There are 15 residues in the CDR3. Trimming removed 0 bases from V and 8 bases from J; junction bases left unmatched: 6. The CDR3 is CASSVGTSAEHEQFF. CDR3 nucleotide sequence: TGTGCCAGCAGCGTAGGGACTAGCGCAGAACATGAGCAGTTCTTC.

This chain uses TRBV6-1 with TRBJ1-1; 7 bases match TRBD1. J was trimmed by 6 bases and V by 6 bases; bases with no gene match: 13. The germline CDR1 and CDR2 sequences are MNHNS and SASEGT. The CDR3 runs 15 residues. DNA for the CDR3: TGTGCCAGCAGCCTAGGATACAGGGGCATCGCTGAAGCTTTCTTT. It encodes CASSLGYRGIAEAFF.

The V gene is TRBV2, the J gene TRBJ2-7; TRBD2 agrees at 11 bases. Losses at the gene ends were 7 bases for V and 7 bases for J; bases not matched to a gene: 9. The CDR3 spans 14 residues. Germline assignment: CDR1 SNHLY and CDR2 FYNNEI. CDR3 nucleotides: TGTGCCAGCAACGAACTTCTAGCGGGAGGTGAGCAGTACTTC. The encoded protein is CASNELLAGGEQYF.

The chain recombines TRBV27 with TRBJ2-2; 10 bases agree with TRBD1. With 5 bases clipped from V and 0 bases from J, the junction kept 6 bases outside the gene matches. CDR1 and CDR2 from the germline V gene are MNHEY and SMNVEV (reference sequence). This CDR3 region has 17 residues. The CDR3 nucleotides read TGTGCCAGCAGTCTGTTCGGACAGGGGGCGAACACCGGGGAGCTGTTTTTT. Its protein is CASSLFGQGANTGELFF.

The V call is TRBV6-6, the J call TRBJ2-7; a possible D gene is TRBD1 (5 bases). Trimming took off 8 bases at V and 0 bases at J, with 20 bases between the two ends. Germline CDR1 is MNHNY and CDR2 is SVGAGI (reference sequence). The CDR3 contains 16 residues. CDR3 protein: CASQSLGQVRSYEQYF. The CDR3 nucleotides read TGTGCCAGCCAATCTCTGGGGCAGGTGCGCTCCTACGAGCAGTACTTC.

The chain combines TRBV6-5 with TRBJ1-1, with D possibly matching TRBD1 (5 bases). The ends were cut back, 2 bases at V and 5 bases at J, with 12 bases in the middle. This CDR3 has 14 amino acids. CDR1 and CDR2 from the germline V gene are MNHEY and SVGAGI. The CDR3 bases are TGTGCCAGCAGTTACGTGACGGGGGGGACTGAAGCTTTCTTT. Translated: CASSYVTGGTEAFF.

The CDR3 DNA reads as TGTGCCAGTAGTTTTGGGACACTCAATGAGCAGTTCTTC. Residues: CASSFGTLNEQFF. The chain is built from TRBV19 and TRBJ2-1; tentative D call: TRBD1 (6 bases). The CDR3 is 13 residues long. From germline, CDR1 is LNHDA and CDR2 SQIVND (reference sequence). The germline V and J ends were trimmed by 5 bases and 6 bases, with 11 bases remaining between them.

This clone came up a few times. This chain uses TRBV5-6 with TRBJ1-5; D perhaps matches TRBD1 (6 bases). The CDR3 extends over 14 amino acids. Germline V gene data show CDR1 as SGHDT and CDR2 as YYEEEE. Trimming stripped 4 bases from V and 8 bases from J, with 16 bases between. The CDR3 sequence: CASSPTGQLEPQHF. The CDR3 coding sequence is TGTGCCAGCAGCCCGACCGGACAGCTTGAGCCCCAGCATTTT.

The J gene is TRBJ1-5, the V gene TRBV19; 9 bases agree with TRBD1. CDR3 length equals 13 residues. After removal of 6 bases from V and 4 bases from J, the junction contained 1 base not matched to a gene. Looked up from germline, CDR1 is LNHDA and CDR2 is SQIVND (reference sequence). CDR3 DNA: TGTGCCAGTAGCGGGACAGGGAATCAGCCCCAGCATTTT. Translating gives CASSGTGNQPQHF.

The chain links TRBV2 to TRBJ2-7; TRBD1 aligns across 7 bases. CDR3 length: 14 amino acids. The V and J ends lost 8 bases and 0 bases, in that order; junction bases with no gene match: 7. Germline assignment: CDR1 SNHLY and CDR2 FYNNEI. The CDR3 nucleotides are TGTGCCAGCGTGAGGCCAGGGGGCTCCTACGAGCAGTACTTC. It codes for CASVRPGGSYEQYF. Full variable domain (rest looked up from reference TRBV2 and TRBJ2-7): EPEVTQTPSHQVTQMGQEVILRCVPISNHLYFYWYRQILGQKVEFLVSFYNNEISEKSEIFDDQFSVERPDGSNFTLKIRSTKLEDSAMYFCASVRPGGSYEQYFGPGTRLTVT.

The chain links TRBV4-1 to TRBJ2-7; TRBD2 matches at 8 bases. With V trimmed by 0 bases and J by 1 base, 2 bases remained unmatched. The CDR3 extends over 15 amino acids. Germline V gene data show CDR1 as MGHRA and CDR2 as YSYEKL. CDR3 loop: CASSQEQRESYEQYF. DNA of the CDR3: TGCGCCAGCAGCCAAGAACAGCGGGAGTCCTACGAGCAGTACTTC.

This clone has only a few counts. The genes are TRBV4-1 and TRBJ2-2; 9 bases agree with TRBD2. Germline CDR1 reads MGHRA; CDR2 reads YSYEKL. The CDR3 is made up of 17 amino acids. J lost 5 bases, V lost 1 base, and 8 bases had no gene match. The CDR3 here is CASSQVGSGRGTGELFF. CDR3 coding DNA: TGCGCCAGCAGCCAAGTTGGTAGCGGGAGAGGTACCGGGGAGCTGTTTTTT.

The chain combines TRBV4-1 with TRBJ1-1, with TRBD1 matching over 9 bases. This CDR3 region has 17 residues. V gave up 4 bases and J gave up 3 bases; unmatched junction bases: 12. Germline values: CDR1 MGHRA, CDR2 YSYEKL. The CDR3 here is CASSPSRDRAADTEAFF. CDR3 DNA sequence: TGCGCCAGCAGCCCCTCCCGGGACAGGGCCGCGGACACTGAAGCTTTCTTT.

V is TRBV6-1 and J is TRBJ2-2, with 13 bases fitting TRBD2. V gave up 11 bases and J gave up 8 bases; unmatched junction bases: 5. Germline-derived CDR1 and CDR2 are MNHNS and SASEGT. This CDR3 comprises 13 residues. The CDR3 sequence is CASGLAGPGELFF. CDR3 sequence (DNA): TGTGCCTCGGGACTAGCGGGACCGGGGGAGCTGTTTTTT.

The genes are TRBV11-2 and TRBJ2-3; D unresolved. The CDR3 is made up of 13 amino acids. From germline, CDR1 is SGHAT and CDR2 FQNNGV. Trimming stripped 2 bases from V and 3 bases from J, with 6 bases between. CDR3 bases: TGTGCCAGCAGCTTACACAGAACAGATACGCAGTATTTT. Translation gives CASSLHRTDTQYF.

The V gene is TRBV11-2, the J gene TRBJ2-1; D unresolved. Germline V gene sequence: CDR1 SGHAT, CDR2 FQNNGV. V was clipped by 0 bases and J by 6 bases, with 3 bases between them. This CDR3 contains 12 residues. CDR3 bases: TGTGCCAGCAGCTTAGACATCAATGAGCAGTTCTTC. Residues: CASSLDINEQFF.